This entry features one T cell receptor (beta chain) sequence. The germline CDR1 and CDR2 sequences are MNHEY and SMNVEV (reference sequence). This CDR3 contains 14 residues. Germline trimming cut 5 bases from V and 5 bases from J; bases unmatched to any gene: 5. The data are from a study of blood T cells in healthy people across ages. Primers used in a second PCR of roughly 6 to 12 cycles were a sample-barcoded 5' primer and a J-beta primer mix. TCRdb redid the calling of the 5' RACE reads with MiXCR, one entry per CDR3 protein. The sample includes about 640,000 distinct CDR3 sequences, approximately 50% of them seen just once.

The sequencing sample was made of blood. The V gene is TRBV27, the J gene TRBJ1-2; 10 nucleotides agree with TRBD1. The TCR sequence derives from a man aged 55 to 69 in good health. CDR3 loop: CASSPWTGGYGYTF. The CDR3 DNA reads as TGTGCCAGCAGTCCCTGGACAGGGGGGTATGGCTACACCTTC.